The 8 T cell receptor beta chains reported below all come from one sample, sequenced in a study of Ad26.COV2.S vaccination and SARS-CoV-2 variants. Treatment of the sample: approximately 18 received Ad26.COV2.S at low or high dose, single or two shots; several received placebo; per-sample allocation not given. Repertoires come from day 63 after the first vaccine or placebo injection. TCRdb's table, derived via immunoSEQ multiplex PCR, lists solely in-frame clones and lacks some. The sample gives around 450,000 clones, about 89% of which show up once; about 1.7% is in the top ten. Specimen: peripheral blood, collected in a trial of Ad26.COV2.S vaccine versus placebo. The receptors derive from a person aged 18-65 years who received the Ad26.COV2.S COVID-19 vaccine or a placebo.

The chain recombines TRBV30 with TRBJ1-2, with 7 positions matching TRBD1. The CDR3 consists of 14 residues. Germline V CDR1 and CDR2: GTSNPN, SVGIG (reference sequence). With 4 bases clipped from V and 0 bases from J, the junction kept 5 bases outside the gene matches. CDR3 DNA: TGTGCCTGGATGGACAGGAAATCTAACTATGGCTACACCTTC. Protein sequence: CAWMDRKSNYGYTF. Looking up the rest from reference TRBV30 and TRBJ1-2 gives the full variable domain: SQTIHQWPATLVQPVGSPLSLECTVEGTSNPNLYWYRQAAGRGLQLLFYSVGIGQISSEVPQNLSASRPQDRQFILSSKKLLLSDSGFYLCAWMDRKSNYGYTFGSGTRLTVV.

This chain uses TRBV4-2 with TRBJ2-1, with D possibly matching TRBD2 (6 bases). V was pared by 0 bases and J by 3 bases, with 12 bases between. In germline, CDR1 is LGHNA, CDR2 YNFKEQ. The CDR3 extends over 16 amino acids. The CDR3 coding sequence is TGTGCCAGCAGCCAAGAATCAGCGGGTAACTACAATGAGCAGTTCTTC. This encodes CASSQESAGNYNEQFF.

This clone was seen only once. The chain employs TRBV5-1 and TRBJ1-4; possible D gene TRBD1, 6 bases. V lost 4 bases and J 6 bases, leaving 10 bases between the germline ends. Germline assignment: CDR1 SGHRS and CDR2 YFSETQ. The CDR3 spans 13 residues. The DNA for the CDR3 is TGCGCCAGCAGCAGAGACAGGCATGAAAAACTGTTTTTT. This codes for CASSRDRHEKLFF.

The chain links TRBV7-6 to TRBJ2-7; TRBD1 matches at 7 bases. The V gene end was trimmed by 3 bases and the J gene end by 2 bases; junction bases not matched to a gene: 1. The germline V gene encodes CDR1 SGHVS and CDR2 FNYEAQ. This CDR3 spans 13 amino acids. The CDR3 protein is CASSLTGTYEQYF. CDR3 in DNA: TGTGCCAGCAGCTTGACAGGGACCTACGAGCAGTACTTC.

The rearrangement joins TRBV27 to TRBJ1-1; D remains unclear. CDR1 is MNHEY and CDR2 is SMNVEV in the germline V gene (reference sequence). This CDR3 spans 13 amino acids. Trimming took off 2 bases at V and 3 bases at J, with 7 bases between the two ends. DNA for the CDR3: TGTGCCAGCAGTTTAAGTAGGGACACTGAAGCTTTCTTT. Translation gives CASSLSRDTEAFF.

As for this clone: One end of the junction varies from germline; a read error may be responsible. This chain connects TRBV7-7 to TRBJ2-3; D not resolved. The CDR3 totals 15 residues. CDR1 and CDR2 from the germline V gene are SSHAT and FNYEAQ (reference sequence). The CDR3 sequence is CASSFSRASTDTQYF. The CDR3 DNA follows: TGTGCTAGCAGCTTTTCTCGTGCTAGCACAGATACGCAGTATTTT.

The chain links TRBV21-1 to TRBJ1-5. TRBV21-1 is marked as a pseudogene. This CDR3 has 12 residues. The CDR3 DNA reads as TGTGCCAGCAGCAAAGGTGACGGGCCCCAGCATTTT. It codes for CASSKGDGPQHF.

The CDR3 loop is CASSWTENTEAFF. The CDR3 DNA sequence: TGTGCCAGCAGTTGGACAGAAAACACTGAAGCTTTCTTT. The chain recombines TRBV12-3 or TRBV12-4 with TRBJ1-1, with a tentative D call TRBD1 (6 bases). The CDR3 is 13 residues long. Trimming removed 4 bases at V and 2 bases at J, with 8 bases between.